This T cell receptor beta chain was recovered during a study of CD8 T cells in Susac syndrome. The V gene lost 4 bases and the J gene lost 9 bases, with 7 bases spanning the gap. This CDR3 is 10 amino acids long. Germline loops: CDR1 SQVTM, CDR2 ANQGSEA. Sequencing of TCR beta was undertaken in CD8+ and CD4+ T cells derived from blood. The RNA input was roughly 0.45 to 1 ug, and it was reverse transcribed with random hexamers. The method of amplification for TCR beta CDR3 was immunoSEQ multiplex PCR, covering 54 Vbeta and 13 Jbeta. From the immunoSEQ multiplex PCR reads, TCRdb called clonotypes with MiXCR, one entry per CDR3 protein. The sample shows under 550,000 distinct CDR3 sequences, approximately 89% of them seen only once. Findings and caveats of the study: As acknowledged by the study, its TCR sequencing and HLA analysis included a relatively small number of individuals.

Turning to this clonotype: Its antigen is still unknown.

Sequenced: CD8+ T cells from PBMCs. This TCR derives from a human donor with multiple sclerosis. The V gene is TRBV29-1, the J gene TRBJ2-1; D tentatively fits TRBD1 or TRBD2 (5 bases each). The CDR3 DNA reads TGCAGCGTTGTTGGGGGTGAGCAGTTCTTC. This sequence encodes CSVVGGEQFF.